This T cell receptor beta chain came from a study of blood T cell repertoires in COVID-19. The repertoire was sequenced with immunoSEQ multiplex PCR; TCRdb's copy has only in-frame clones and lacks some. The table has roughly 180,000 clones, around 83% seen once; the top ten hold around 5.4%. This clone was detected a few times. The V gene end was trimmed by 4 bases and the J gene end by 0 bases; junction bases not matched to a gene: 0. The CDR3 extends over 15 amino acids. Per germline, CDR1 MDHEN and CDR2 SYDVKM. Seattle patients were enrolled while actively infected and followed longitudinally. Sequencing was done on a sample of peripheral blood. The receptor's source is a woman aged 45-60 years with COVID-19, enrolled during active disease. The genes are TRBV28 and TRBJ2-2, with 9 bases that match TRBD2. The CDR3 region is CASSSSGANTGELFF. The CDR3, as DNA: TGTGCCAGCAGTTCTAGCGGGGCGAACACCGGGGAGCTGTTTTTT.